Listed here is a single TCR beta chain. Its specificity is not known. The data are from a study of cytomegalovirus exposure and HLA in healthy donors. Study details: Under 85% of a few hundred genotyped donors fell in the Caucasian-associated ancestry cluster.

The study ran its PCR with 60 Vbeta and 13 Jbeta primers. The repertoire was sequenced with immunoSEQ multiplex PCR; TCRdb's copy has only in-frame clones and lacks some. The data show 130,000 or so clones, around 86% seen once. Findings and caveats of the study: A later analysis associated under 20,000 TCR beta sequences with HLA alleles at a 0.05 false discovery rate.

CDR3 size: 15 residues. Unmatched junction bases numbered 6, after V lost 6 bases and J lost 2 bases. Germline V gene sequence: CDR1 MGHDK, CDR2 SYGVNS. V usage is TRBV25-1 and J usage is TRBJ2-7; 11 nucleotides align to TRBD2. This clonotype was obtained from a woman aged 50 to 60 in good health and CMV-seropositive. Specimen: PBMCs. The CDR3 loop is CASSSSGRSAYEQYF. As DNA, the CDR3 is TGTGCCAGCAGCTCTAGCGGGAGGTCCGCCTACGAGCAGTACTTC.